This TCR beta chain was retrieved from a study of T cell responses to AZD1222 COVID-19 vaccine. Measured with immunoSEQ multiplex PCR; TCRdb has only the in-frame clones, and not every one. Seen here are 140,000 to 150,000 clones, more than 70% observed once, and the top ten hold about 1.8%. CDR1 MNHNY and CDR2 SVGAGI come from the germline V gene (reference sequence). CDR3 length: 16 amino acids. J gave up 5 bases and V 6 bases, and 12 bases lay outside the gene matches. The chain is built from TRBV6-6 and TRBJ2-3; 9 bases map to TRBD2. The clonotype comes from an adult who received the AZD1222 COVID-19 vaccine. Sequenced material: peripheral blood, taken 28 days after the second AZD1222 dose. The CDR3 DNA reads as TGTGCCAGCAGCCGGGGACCCCTGCGGGGGGGAGATACGCAGTATTTT. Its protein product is CASSRGPLRGGDTQYF.